This section outlines one T cell receptor beta chain sequence together with its context. This specimen comes from a study of blood T cell repertoires in COVID-19. Study context: Samples taken during acute and convalescent COVID-19 were collected in the United States, Italy and Spain. PBMCs, B-cell-depleted T cells, or T cells provided the cDNA or gDNA that made up the material.

CDR1 MDHEN and CDR2 SYDVKM come from the germline V gene. Trimming cost V 5 bases and J 6 bases, with 14 bases left between them. The CDR3 is made up of 14 amino acids. Assay: immunoSEQ multiplex PCR; the TCRdb copy retains only in-frame clones and omits some. Of about 400,000 clones in the sample, 80% to 90% were seen once. The sequenced sample was peripheral blood. The rearrangement links TRBV28 to TRBJ1-5; D may be TRBD1 (5 bases). The receptor was derived from a man aged 35-49 years with acute or convalescent COVID-19. The CDR3 bases are TGTGCCAGCAGTCCTACAGGCCTTGGTCAGCCCCAGCATTTT. Translation: CASSPTGLGQPQHF.